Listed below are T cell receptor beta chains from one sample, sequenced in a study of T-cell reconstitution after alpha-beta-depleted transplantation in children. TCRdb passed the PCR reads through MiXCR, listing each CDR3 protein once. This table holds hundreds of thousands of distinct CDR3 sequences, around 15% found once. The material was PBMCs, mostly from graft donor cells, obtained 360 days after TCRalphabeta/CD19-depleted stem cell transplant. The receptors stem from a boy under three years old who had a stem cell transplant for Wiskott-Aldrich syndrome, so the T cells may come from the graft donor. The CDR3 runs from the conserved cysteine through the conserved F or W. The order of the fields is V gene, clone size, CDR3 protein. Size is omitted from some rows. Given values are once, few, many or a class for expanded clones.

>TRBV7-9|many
CASSLVAVYGYTF
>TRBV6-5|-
CASSYGTGKRGANVLTF
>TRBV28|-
CASSRSLSYEQYF
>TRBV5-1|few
CASSHGGYETQYF
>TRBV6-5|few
CASSSLSGGAGETQYF
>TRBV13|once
CASSRGSKTTGELFF
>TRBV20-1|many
CSARGLAGERYNEQFF
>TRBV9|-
CASSVATPTSGLQETQYF
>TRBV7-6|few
CASSFGLPSEQYF
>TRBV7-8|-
CASSSLTVLVDEQYF
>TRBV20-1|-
CSARDAYGYTF
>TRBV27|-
CASRQGGYNEQFF
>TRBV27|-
CASSLDYLGPDENTGELFF
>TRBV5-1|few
CASSLFLAYEQFF
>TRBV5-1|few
CASSTTGGPREQYF
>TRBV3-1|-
CASSQGSPGTIYNEQFF
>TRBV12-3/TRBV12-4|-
CASTPGGRVSGELFF
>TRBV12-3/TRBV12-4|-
CASTWGRAASYEQYF
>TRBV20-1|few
CSARQAGAGSYNEQFF
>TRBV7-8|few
CASSLGRWARTHTGELFF
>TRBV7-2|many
CASSLVGQGDNEQFF
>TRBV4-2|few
CASSQSLAGGSYEQYF
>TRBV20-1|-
CSASGGAQETQYF
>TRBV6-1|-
CASRQGTNSRGELFF
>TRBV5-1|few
CASSYTATRRGKYTF
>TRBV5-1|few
CASSLVGRTQETQYF
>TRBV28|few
CASSPVPFTDTQYF
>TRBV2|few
CATRGRENSPLHF
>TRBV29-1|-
CSVLPPLMGTQYF
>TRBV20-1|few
CGLGVETQYF
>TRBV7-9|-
CASSPLIDDNEQFF
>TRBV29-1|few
CSVSDRGTEAFF
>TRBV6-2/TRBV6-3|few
CASSYGAGGPQANEQFF
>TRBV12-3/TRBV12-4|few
CASSPLGWVAADTQYF
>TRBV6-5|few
CASSYGWGQKNEQYF
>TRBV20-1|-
CSATRQGSNQPQHF
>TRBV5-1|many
CASSLAQTSSYNEQFF
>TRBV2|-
CASLAWGNIQYF
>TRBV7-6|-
CASSLAGLATDEQFF
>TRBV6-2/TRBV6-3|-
CASNNPLGQGAYEQYF
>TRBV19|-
CASSTWGTQETQYF
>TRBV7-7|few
CASSLAWKGSDGELFF
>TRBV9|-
CASSVEAERRIEQFF
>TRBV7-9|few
CASSLALANTEAFF
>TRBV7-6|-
CASSRNPAVNEQFF
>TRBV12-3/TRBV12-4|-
CASGLGPRREQFF
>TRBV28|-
CASSFPGAGPYNEQFF
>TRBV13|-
CASSLGELSYEQYF
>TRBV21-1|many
CASSKWFIPGGPYNEQFF
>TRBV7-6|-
CASSPRLAGIYTQYF
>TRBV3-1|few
CASSQDRLMETQYF
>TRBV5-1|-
CASSWGTISNGELFF
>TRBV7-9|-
CASSPVRF
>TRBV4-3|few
CASSHLAGAVTDTQYF